Listed below are T cell receptor beta chains from one sample, sequenced in a study of blood T cell repertoires in COVID-19. Measured with immunoSEQ multiplex PCR; TCRdb has only the in-frame clones, and not every one. The sample consists of about 200,000 clones, 70% to 90% of them appearing once. What was sequenced was peripheral blood. The receptors were gathered from a woman aged 70-85 years with acute or convalescent COVID-19. The CDR3 runs from the conserved cysteine through the conserved F or W.

TRBJ2-7 | TRBV3-1/TRBV3-2 | CASSQWDRTSSYEQYF
TRBJ2-2 | TRBV7-3 | CASRQGGRETGELFF
TRBJ2-3 | TRBV29-1 | CSVEQGSDTQYF
TRBJ1-2 | TRBV19 | CASSKLDRGTGYTF
TRBJ1-2 | TRBV6-5 | CASSSFGEGYTF
TRBJ1-2 | TRBV18 | CASSPRQPLGYTF
TRBJ1-4 | TRBV2 | CASSFDRGGNEKLFF
TRBJ1-2 | TRBV7-2 | CASSSSSGYGYTF
TRBJ1-4 | TRBV6-5 | CATRQVEKLFF
TRBJ2-7 | TRBV10-2 | CASSPSGLAAYEQYF
TRBJ2-7 | TRBV5-4 | CASSSGQGRYEQYF
TRBJ2-5 | TRBV9 | CASSPRELAGVGQETQYF
TRBJ2-2 | TRBV25-1 | CASSVSSGSSGELFF
TRBJ2-1 | TRBV19 | CASSILSGINEQFF
TRBJ1-1 | TRBV5-1 | CASSWGQQNTEAFF
TRBJ1-4 | TRBV5-4 | CASSWAGREKLFF
TRBJ2-6 | TRBV9 | CASSVAPQAKNVLTF
TRBJ1-6 | TRBV5-1 | CARYLKGQASSYNSPLHF
TRBJ1-1 | TRBV19 | CASIRQGSSLLNTEAFF
TRBJ1-6 | TRBV5-6 | CASSLGDRNSPLHF
TRBJ1-1 | TRBV5-1 | CASSLKGENTEAFF
TRBJ1-4 | TRBV18 | CASSPLHGEKLFF
TRBJ1-1 | TRBV18 | CASSPGTGALNTEAFF
TRBJ1-1 | TRBV24-1 | CATSGGGSRLMNTEAFF
TRBJ2-5 | TRBV19 | CASGRTSNQETQYF
TRBJ1-6 | TRBV3-1/TRBV3-2 | CASSHDGGYSPLHF
TRBJ2-2 | TRBV29-1 | CSGGTADGELFF
TRBJ1-2 | TRBV5-4 | CASSLSAGGGEPYGYTF
TRBJ2-1 | TRBV6-1 | CASSEQGTGHNEQFF
TRBJ2-5 | TRBV9 | CASSAIQGQETQYF